These 28 T cell receptor beta chains originate from one sample sequenced in a study of OX40 agonist ivuxolimab in advanced cancers. Receptor libraries were prepared by the immunoSEQ multiplex PCR assay. TCRdb took over this immuneACCESS table, retaining in-frame rearrangements with V and J assigned. Such tables are incomplete; in checked studies, under half of the missing clones stem from an unresolved V gene, and the remainder is unexplained. The sample yields around 70,000 clones; roughly four fifths were counted once. In total, the top ten clones hold around 6.7% of the sample. The sequences come from CD4+ or CD8+ T cells sorted from blood, collected in a trial of the OX40 agonist ivuxolimab. Receptor source: an adult with an advanced solid tumor such as melanoma, head and neck, liver or kidney cancer.

V gene TRBV30 combines with J gene TRBJ1-2, with 7 bases identical to TRBD1. V lost 0 bases to trimming and J lost 4 bases; unmatched junction nucleotides: 5. In germline, CDR1 is GTSNPN, CDR2 SVGIG (reference sequence). The CDR3 is 14 amino acids. The CDR3 region has the DNA TGTGCCTGGAGTGTCCCCAGGGGGATCTATGGCTACACCTTC. Its translation is CAWSVPRGIYGYTF.

V gene TRBV7-9 combines with J gene TRBJ2-3; 8 nucleotides align to TRBD1. Trimming at V came to 5 bases and at J to 4 bases, leaving 11 bases not matched to a gene. CDR1 SEHNR and CDR2 FQNEAQ come from the germline V gene (reference sequence). The CDR3 is made up of 16 amino acids. The CDR3 region has the DNA TGTGCCAGCAGCCTTGGGCAGGGGGCATTCTCAGATACGCAGTATTTT. It codes for CASSLGQGAFSDTQYF.

This clone showed up many times. V is TRBV6-5 and J is TRBJ1-2; 9 nucleotides line up with TRBD1. This CDR3 comprises 14 residues. V shed 2 bases, J shed 4 bases, and the junction held 2 bases outside the gene matches. Germline CDR1 MNHEY, CDR2 SVGAGI. CDR3 DNA: TGTGCCAGCAGTTACCGACAGGGGGGCTATGGCTACACCTTC. As protein: CASSYRQGGYGYTF.

This clone came up once. The genes are TRBV11-2 and TRBJ2-1, with TRBD2 as a possible D gene (6 bases). The ends were cut back, 1 base at V and 8 bases at J, with 12 bases in the middle. The CDR3 runs to 14 residues. CDR1 SGHAT and CDR2 FQNNGV come from the germline V gene. The CDR3: CASSLGDSLDEQFF. Written as DNA, the CDR3 is TGTGCCAGCAGCTTAGGGGACTCCCTCGATGAGCAGTTCTTC.

This chain uses TRBV5-6 with TRBJ2-5; no definite D call. This CDR3 is built from 12 residues. Trimming took 5 bases from V and 5 from J, leaving 10 bases between them. Germline V gene sequence: CDR1 SGHDT, CDR2 YYEEEE. CDR3 sequence reads: CASRGWAETQYF. Here the CDR3 DNA reads TGTGCCAGCAGAGGGTGGGCGGAGACCCAGTACTTC. Full variable domain (rest looked up from reference TRBV5-6 and TRBJ2-5): DAGVTQSPTHLIKTRGQQVTLRCSPKSGHDTVSWYQQALGQGPQFIFQYYEEEERQRGNFPDRFSGHQFPNYSSELNVNALLLGDSALYLCASRGWAETQYFGPGTRLLVL.

This clone was seen a single time. The chain couples TRBV28 to TRBJ2-2, with D possibly matching TRBD2 (5 bases). Germline assignment: CDR1 MDHEN and CDR2 SYDVKM. Trimming took off 5 bases at V and 5 bases at J, with 6 bases between the two ends. The CDR3 totals 12 residues. CDR3 region: CASSRGTGELFF. The DNA for the CDR3 is TGTGCCAGCAGTCGGGGTACCGGGGAGCTGTTTTTT.

This chain uses TRBV6-5 with TRBJ2-3, with TRBD2 matching 7 bases. Germline V gene sequence: CDR1 MNHEY, CDR2 SVGAGI. The CDR3 is made up of 14 amino acids. The ends lost 8 bases at V and 4 bases at J; junction bases unmatched: 9. The CDR3: CASSLGRPADTQYF. The CDR3 nucleotides are TGTGCCAGCTCCCTCGGGAGGCCCGCAGATACGCAGTATTTT.

CDR3 sequence: CASSPRASGARDEQFF. The CDR3 coding sequence is TGTGCCAGTAGTCCCCGGGCTAGCGGGGCTCGCGATGAGCAGTTCTTC. The chain is built from TRBV19 and TRBJ2-1; 9 bases agree with TRBD2. Germline CDR1 reads LNHDA; CDR2 reads SQIVND (reference sequence). CDR3 length: 16 residues. The V and J ends lost 5 bases and 8 bases, in that order; junction bases with no gene match: 13.

Turning to this clone: A much larger clone sits a single nucleotide away, making a read error possible. The V gene is TRBV5-1, the J gene TRBJ1-1; D gene uncertain. The V gene's germline CDR1 is SGHRS and CDR2 YFSETQ. There are 15 residues in the CDR3. V was cut by 7 bases and J by 1 base, with 17 bases left in between. CDR3 bases: TGCGCCAGCGGCATGATCGGGCAAGGGAACACTGAAGCTTTCTTT. Translation: CASGMIGQGNTEAFF.

This chain uses TRBV10-3 with TRBJ1-1; 9 bases are shared with TRBD1. Per germline, CDR1 ENHRY and CDR2 SYGVKD. With V trimmed by 4 bases and J by 4 bases, 1 base remained unmatched. The CDR3 runs to 13 residues. The chain's CDR3 is CAISGQGGTEAFF. CDR3 sequence (DNA): TGTGCCATCAGTGGACAGGGGGGCACTGAAGCTTTCTTT.

V gene TRBV7-2 combines with J gene TRBJ2-5; D is perhaps TRBD1 (5 bases). The closer fit of TRBJ2-7 to the DNA end suggests the J call may be wrong. Germline V lookup: CDR1 SGHTA, CDR2 FQGNSA. This CDR3 region has 13 residues. The CDR3 DNA reads TGTGCCAGCAGCCAAGGGGTCGCGCGCGAGCAGTACTTC. This encodes CASSQGVAREQYF.

This sequence joins TRBV4-1 and TRBJ2-7; D may be TRBD2 (6 bases). This CDR3 has 15 residues. Germline V CDR1 and CDR2: MGHRA, YSYEKL. Trimming removed 2 bases from V and 3 bases from J, with 14 bases in between. The CDR3 sequence is CASSQLSGQGYEQYF. For the CDR3, the DNA is TGCGCCAGCAGCCAACTAAGCGGGCAAGGCTACGAGCAGTACTTC.

The chain recombines TRBV6-5 with TRBJ1-5, with no clear D. V lost 5 bases to trimming and J lost 3 bases, with 8 bases between them. The CDR3 runs to 13 residues. Per the germline V gene, CDR1 is MNHEY and CDR2 is SVGAGI. Here the CDR3 reads CASSESPNQPQHF. CDR3 nucleotide sequence: TGTGCCAGCAGTGAGTCCCCCAATCAGCCCCAGCATTTT.

This clone has just one count. This rearrangement joins TRBV15 to TRBJ2-1; the match to TRBD2 covers 11 bases. The germline CDR1 and CDR2 sequences are LNHNV and YYDKDF (reference sequence). The V segment lost 6 bases and the J segment 2 bases; nucleotides outside the gene matches: 3. The CDR3 consists of 15 residues. In nucleotides, the CDR3 is TGTGCCACCAGGGCGACTAGCGGGGCCTACAATGAGCAGTTCTTC. Translating it yields CATRATSGAYNEQFF.

This rearrangement joins TRBV7-8 to TRBJ1-5; D is undetermined. The CDR3 totals 12 residues. Trimming took off 3 bases at V and 4 bases at J, with 4 bases between the two ends. The V gene's germline CDR1 is SGHVS and CDR2 FQNEAQ. The CDR3 DNA is TGTGCCAGCAGCTTTGGGAATCAGCCCCAGCATTTT. Its translation: CASSFGNQPQHF. The variable domain in full, completed from reference TRBV7-8 and TRBJ1-5, reads GAGVSQSPRYKVAKRGQDVALRCDPISGHVSLFWYQQALGQGPEFLTYFQNEAQLDKSGLPSDRFFAERPEGSVSTLKIQRTQQEDSAVYLCASSFGNQPQHFGDGTRLSIL.

The chain links TRBV7-8 to TRBJ2-7, with D possibly being TRBD1 (6 bases). Germline V CDR1 and CDR2: SGHVS, FQNEAQ. The CDR3 runs to 12 residues. The V gene lost 3 bases and the J gene lost 7 bases, with 10 bases spanning the gap. CDR3 protein: CASSLTGAEQYV. CDR3 bases: TGTGCCAGCAGCTTGACAGGAGCAGAGCAGTACGTC.

The V call is TRBV6-5, the J call TRBJ2-7; 8 bases are shared with TRBD2. The CDR3 extends over 14 amino acids. Germline lookup yields CDR1 MNHEY and CDR2 SVGAGI. V shed 2 bases and J 3 bases; nucleotides not matched to a gene: 3. CDR3 DNA: TGTGCCAGCAGTTACCGCCGGGGGGGCTACGAGCAGTACGTC. Protein: CASSYRRGGYEQYV.

CDR3 bases: TGTGCCTGGAGTGTCCGAGAAAAACTGTTTTTT. It codes for CAWSVREKLFF. This sequence joins TRBV30 and TRBJ1-4; D is uncertain. This CDR3 contains 11 residues. The germline V gene has CDR1 GTSNPN and CDR2 SVGIG (reference sequence). The V end lost 0 bases, the J end lost 8 bases, and 4 bases lay between the germline ends.

This clone was picked up a small number of times. The chain uses TRBV6-1 and TRBJ1-1; D uncertain. V gave up 5 bases and J gave up 5 bases, with 12 bases separating them. CDR1 is MNHNS and CDR2 is SASEGT in the germline V gene. This CDR3 has 13 residues. In nucleotides, the CDR3 is TGTGCCAGCAGTACCCAGGCGATGACTGAAGCTTTCTTT. As protein: CASSTQAMTEAFF.

This clone was seen more than once but under ten times. The V and J genes are TRBV5-6 and TRBJ1-3; 10 nucleotides agree with TRBD1. Per germline, CDR1 SGHDT and CDR2 YYEEEE. With V trimmed by 3 bases and J by 2 bases, 8 bases remained unmatched. This CDR3 has 17 amino acids. In nucleotides, the CDR3 is TGTGCCAGCAGCTACCGGGACAGGGGTTACACTGGAAACACCATATATTTT. It yields the protein CASSYRDRGYTGNTIYF. Full variable domain (missing parts from reference TRBV5-6 and TRBJ1-3): DAGVTQSPTHLIKTRGQQVTLRCSPKSGHDTVSWYQQALGQGPQFIFQYYEEEERQRGNFPDRFSGHQFPNYSSELNVNALLLGDSALYLCASSYRDRGYTGNTIYFGEGSWLTVV.

This chain joins TRBV23-1 and TRBJ2-2; D ambiguous. TRBV23-1 is an open reading frame, and its role is uncertain. The CDR3 runs 14 residues. Trimming took off 8 bases at V and 0 bases at J, with 10 bases between the two ends. The DNA of the CDR3 is TGCGCCAGCGTTCGGCCGGCGAACACCGGGGAGCTGTTTTTT. Translation: CASVRPANTGELFF.

The chain carries TRBV5-1 and TRBJ1-1, with D possibly TRBD1 on 6 matching bases. V shed 4 bases and J shed 4 bases, with 14 bases lying between them. This CDR3 comprises 14 residues. Per the germline V gene, CDR1 is SGHRS and CDR2 is YFSETQ. This chain's CDR3 is CASSPGDRATEAFF. The CDR3 DNA reads TGCGCCAGCAGCCCAGGGGATAGGGCCACTGAAGCTTTCTTT.

Here the CDR3 reads CASSLDYGYTF. CDR3 nucleotides: TGTGCCAGCAGCTTAGATTATGGCTACACCTTC. The V and J genes are TRBV7-2 and TRBJ1-2; D unresolved. The CDR3 is 11 residues long. Trimming removed 1 base at V and 5 bases at J, with 2 bases between. From germline, CDR1 is SGHTA and CDR2 FQGNSA. The full variable domain, rest sourced from reference TRBV7-2 and TRBJ1-2, is GAGVSQSPSNKVTEKGKDVELRCDPISGHTALYWYRQSLGQGLEFLIYFQGNSAPDKSGLPSDRFSAERTGGSVSTLTIQRTQQEDSAVYLCASSLDYGYTFGSGTRLTVV.

This chain links TRBV19 with TRBJ1-1, with D uncertain. This CDR3 spans 14 amino acids. Looked up from germline, CDR1 is LNHDA and CDR2 is SQIVND (reference sequence). The V and J ends lost 6 bases and 0 bases respectively, with 11 bases between them. The CDR3 bases are TGTGCCAGTAGAGAACAGAGCATGAACACTGAAGCTTTCTTT. Its protein product is CASREQSMNTEAFF.

The chain employs TRBV7-2 and TRBJ1-4, with unresolved D. In germline, CDR1 is SGHTA, CDR2 FQGNSA. The CDR3 totals 13 residues. V was shortened by 5 bases and J by 10 bases, with 14 bases between the two germline ends. In DNA, the CDR3 is TGTGCCAGCAGCACATTCGGCGAGGCAAAACTGTTTTTT. It yields the protein CASSTFGEAKLFF.

The rearrangement uses TRBV2 and TRBJ2-5; D perhaps matches TRBD1 (6 bases). The CDR3 contains 14 residues. Per the germline V gene, CDR1 is SNHLY and CDR2 is FYNNEI. The V end was cut by 2 bases, the J end by 3 bases, with 10 bases between. CDR3 bases: TGTGCCAGCAGTGAACAGAGACAGGAAGAGACCCAGTACTTC. Protein sequence: CASSEQRQEETQYF.

This chain uses TRBV9 with TRBJ1-3; possibly TRBD1 for D (5 bases). The CDR3 length is 13 residues. Per germline, CDR1 SGDLS and CDR2 YYNGEE. Trimming left V 1 base short and J 10 bases short, with 12 bases between. CDR3 protein: CASSVSGEGTIYF. CDR3 in DNA: TGTGCCAGCAGCGTATCGGGGGAGGGGACCATATATTTT.

The chain recombines TRBV12-2 with TRBJ1-1. TRBV12-2 is a pseudogene locus. The CDR3 covers 15 residues. The CDR3, as DNA: TGTGCAAGTCGCACGCGAAGGGGGGGTAACACTGAAGCTTTCTTT. It yields the protein CASRTRRGGNTEAFF.